This is a list of T cell receptor beta chains from one sample in a study of cytomegalovirus exposure and HLA in healthy donors. Sequencing was performed with immunoSEQ multiplex PCR; in TCRdb, only in-frame clones are kept and a portion is missing. The table shows around 200,000 clones, with roughly 80% occurring only once. Sequences were obtained from PBMCs. These receptors were taken from a girl between 2 and 10 years old in good health and CMV-seronegative. CDR3s include the opening cysteine and the closing phenylalanine or tryptophan. Each record gives: CDR3 length, clone size, V gene, D gene, J gene, CDR3 protein, CDR3 DNA. D genes are given only for firm matches. Not all rows give a size; the values are once, few, many and, for expanded clones, a class.

17	-	TRBV5-4	TRBD2	TRBJ2-1	CASSLVASGRLANEQFF	TGTGCCAGCAGCTTGGTGGCTAGCGGCCGTTTGGCGAATGAGCAGTTCTTC
16	-	TRBV4-1	TRBD1	TRBJ1-4	CASSRDGTATNEKLFF	TGCGCCAGCAGCCGCGACGGGACAGCCACTAATGAAAAACTGTTTTTT
14	once	TRBV5-6	-	TRBJ2-7	CASSLKTSYYEQYF	TGTGCCAGCAGCTTAAAGACAAGTTACTACGAGCAGTACTTC
15	-	TRBV13	TRBD1	TRBJ1-1	CASSFIDRVNTEAFF	TGTGCCAGCAGCTTCATAGACAGGGTAAACACTGAAGCTTTCTTT
18	-	TRBV2	-	TRBJ1-2	CASSNRGGGRLTSASVHF	TGTGCCAGCAGTAACAGAGGGGGTGGGAGATTAACTTCGGCATCGGTTCACTTC
15	few	TRBV19	TRBD1	TRBJ2-2	CASTHLGQGSGELFF	TGTGCCAGTACTCACTTGGGACAGGGCTCCGGGGAGCTGTTTTTT
15	-	TRBV2	TRBD1	TRBJ1-2	CASNTPTGDYDGYTF	TGTGCCAGCAACACTCCCACAGGGGATTATGATGGCTACACCTTC
15	-	TRBV14	TRBD2	TRBJ2-7	CASSLIAGVLLEQYF	TGTGCCAGCAGCCTAATAGCGGGAGTTCTCCTCGAGCAGTACTTC
12	-	TRBV7-9	-	TRBJ1-3	CASSLEGSTIYF	TGTGCCAGCAGCTTAGAAGGGAGCACCATATATTTT
14	-	TRBV27	-	TRBJ2-3	CASSSRRGTDTQYF	TGTGCCAGCAGTTCCCGGAGGGGCACAGATACGCAGTATTTT
16	few	TRBV11-3	TRBD1	TRBJ2-3	CASSSYRQGNTDTQYF	TGTGCCAGCAGCTCTTATCGACAGGGGAACACAGATACGCAGTATTTT
16	-	TRBV5-6	-	TRBJ2-7	CASSFGQGPKTYEQYF	TGTGCCAGCAGCTTTGGTCAGGGGCCTAAGACCTACGAGCAGTACTTC
18	few	TRBV25-1	-	TRBJ1-1	CASSKISHVWHLNTEAFF	TGTGCCAGCAGCAAAATCTCCCACGTCTGGCATTTGAACACTGAAGCTTTCTTT
16	few	TRBV9	TRBD1	TRBJ1-4	CASSSGQGGKNEKLFF	TGTGCCAGCAGCTCAGGACAGGGAGGTAAGAATGAAAAACTGTTTTTT
14	-	TRBV27	TRBD2	TRBJ2-7	CASTPVSGSYEQYF	TGTGCCAGCACCCCCGTCAGCGGGAGCTACGAGCAGTACTTC
15	once	TRBV10-3	-	TRBJ2-7	CAISAPLGQNYEQYF	TGTGCCATCAGCGCCCCCCTGGGGCAGAACTACGAGCAGTACTTC
15	-	TRBV5-4	TRBD2	TRBJ2-1	CASSTLAGGPHEQFF	TGTGCCAGCAGCACCTTAGCGGGAGGGCCTCATGAGCAGTTCTTC
16	-	TRBV15	TRBD1	TRBJ1-1	CATSRATGTGATEAFF	TGTGCCACCAGCAGGGCAACCGGGACAGGCGCCACTGAAGCTTTCTTT
11	-	TRBV29-1	TRBD2	TRBJ2-3	CSVLGLGAQYF	TGCAGCGTTCTAGGACTAGGGGCGCAGTATTTT
15	-	TRBV6-5	-	TRBJ1-3	CASSYNRNPGNTIYF	TGTGCCAGCAGTTATAACAGGAACCCTGGAAACACCATATATTTT
14	-	TRBV5-1	TRBD1	TRBJ1-1	CASQARGVNTEAFF	TGCGCCAGCCAAGCCAGGGGGGTGAACACTGAAGCTTTCTTT
13	-	TRBV7-2	-	TRBJ1-4	CASSLSTIEKLFF	TGTGCCAGCAGCTTAAGCACTATCGAAAAACTGTTTTTT
13	-	TRBV5-4	-	TRBJ2-7	CASSFGQYSEQYF	TGTGCCAGCAGCTTCGGACAATATAGCGAGCAGTACTTC
14	once	TRBV7-2	TRBD1	TRBJ2-4	CASSTQGARDIQYF	TGTGCCAGCAGCACCCAGGGGGCCCGGGACATTCAGTACTTC
16	-	TRBV6-1	TRBD2	TRBJ2-7	CASSELRGGPKIGQYF	TGTGCCAGCAGTGAACTCCGGGGGGGGCCCAAGATAGGTCAGTACTTC
11	-	TRBV29-1	-	TRBJ1-1	CSVAVRTEAFF	TGCAGCGTTGCGGTTCGGACAGAAGCTTTCTTT
16	-	TRBV6-5	TRBD2	TRBJ2-3	CASSYSPRGRTDTQYF	TGTGCCAGCAGTTACTCTCCCCGCGGGAGGACAGATACGCAGTATTTT
18	-	TRBV14	TRBD2	TRBJ2-5	CASSQIGLAGGRMETQYF	TGTGCCAGCAGCCAGATCGGACTAGCGGGGGGGAGAATGGAGACCCAGTACTTC
15	-	TRBV15	-	TRBJ2-7	CATSRGGGGVYEQYF	TGTGCCACCAGCAGAGGTGGGGGAGGTGTGTACGAGCAGTACTTC
16	-	TRBV2	TRBD2	TRBJ2-3	CASRRTSWTSTDTQYF	TGTGCCAGCAGGAGGACTAGTTGGACTAGCACAGATACGCAGTATTTT
16	-	TRBV2	TRBD1	TRBJ1-1	CASSRRTGAGYTEAFF	TGTGCCAGCAGTCGCCGGACAGGGGCAGGTTACACTGAAGCTTTCTTT
15	-	TRBV7-2	-	TRBJ1-3	CASSLESGLGNTIYF	TGTGCCAGCAGCTTAGAATCAGGGCTTGGAAACACCATATATTTT
13	-	TRBV7-9	-	TRBJ1-2	CASSSTGLYGYTF	TGTGCCAGCAGCTCGACAGGTCTGTATGGCTACACCTTC
13	-	TRBV15	-	TRBJ1-3	CATSTNSGNTIYF	TGTGCCACCAGCACCAATTCCGGAAACACCATATATTTT
14	-	TRBV5-1	-	TRBJ2-7	CASSLGGSGYEQYF	TGCGCCAGCAGCTTGGGGGGTAGCGGTTACGAGCAGTACTTC
15	-	TRBV12-5	TRBD1	TRBJ1-4	CASGLSGGRVEKLFF	TGTGCTAGTGGTTTGTCAGGGGGAAGGGTTGAAAAGCTGTTTTTT
15	-	TRBV12-5	TRBD2	TRBJ2-7	CASGADSGRRYEQYF	TGTGCTAGTGGTGCCGATAGCGGGAGAAGGTACGAGCAGTACTTC
13	-	TRBV4-1	-	TRBJ2-5	CASSQTRGFEQYF	TGCGCCAGCAGCCAAACCAGGGGTTTTGAGCAGTACTTC
10	-	TRBV2	-	TRBJ2-1	CASSDREQFF	TGTGCCAGCAGTGACAGAGAGCAGTTCTTC
15	-	TRBV2	-	TRBJ1-4	CASSEFGSTNEKLFF	TGTGCCAGCAGTGAATTTGGCTCAACTAATGAAAAACTGTTTTTT
15	-	TRBV6-5	-	TRBJ2-3	CASSYGGIEVDTQYF	TGTGCCAGCAGTTACGGGGGGATAGAGGTAGATACGCAGTATTTT
15	-	TRBV5-1	TRBD1	TRBJ2-2	CASSLYRGDPGELFF	TGCGCCAGCAGCTTATACAGGGGAGATCCCGGGGAGCTGTTTTTT
17	-	TRBV5-6	-	TRBJ1-4	CASSSSRTAATNEKLFF	TGTGCCAGCAGCTCGTCCCGAACAGCCGCAACTAATGAAAAACTGTTTTTT
15	-	TRBV7-6	-	TRBJ2-1	CASSLEPNTYNEQFF	TGTGCCAGCAGCTTAGAACCGAACACCTACAATGAGCAGTTCTTC
15	-	TRBV9	TRBD1	TRBJ2-7	CASSVGGQGNYEQYF	TGTGCCAGCAGCGTAGGCGGACAGGGTAACTACGAGCAGTACTTC
16	-	TRBV4-2	-	TRBJ2-1	CASSQEATDGYNEQFF	TGTGCCAGCAGCCAAGAGGCCACCGACGGGTACAATGAGCAGTTCTTC
12	-	TRBV5-1	-	TRBJ2-7	CASRGQQYEQYF	TGCGCCAGCCGAGGACAGCAATACGAGCAGTACTTC
14	-	TRBV6-6	-	TRBJ1-1	CASSYQGLYTEAFF	TGTGCCAGCAGTTACCAGGGTCTGTACACTGAAGCTTTCTTT
14	-	TRBV19	-	TRBJ1-2	CASRPYGDTYGYTF	TGTGCCAGTAGACCCTATGGGGACACCTATGGCTACACCTTC
12	-	TRBV16	-	TRBJ2-7	CASSQVTYEQYF	TGTGCCAGCAGCCAAGTCACCTACGAGCAGTACTTC
16	-	TRBV27	TRBD1	TRBJ1-1	CASSLDPQGVGTEAFF	TGTGCCAGCAGTTTAGACCCCCAGGGGGTCGGCACTGAAGCTTTCTTT
21	-	TRBV21-1	-	TRBJ2-7	CASRVKRAADRGRYSSYEQYF	TGTGCCAGCAGGGTTAAAAGGGCCGCGGACAGGGGGCGTTATAGCTCCTACGAGCAGTACTTC